The following is a T cell receptor beta chain sequence with its context. Trimming took 4 bases from V and 3 from J, leaving 19 bases between them. CDR1 is SGHNT and CDR2 is YYREEE in the germline V gene (reference sequence). The CDR3 has 16 residues. The data were taken from a study of blood T cell repertoires in COVID-19. As for the study in general: The United States, Italy and Spain supplied acute and convalescent COVID-19 samples. In each case, the material was cDNA or gDNA derived from T cells, B-cell-depleted T cells, or PBMCs.

Study processing details: The authors estimated nucleated cell counts from reference gene primer amplification. Method: immunoSEQ multiplex PCR; TCRdb's copy keeps in-frame clones and lacks some. The DNA gave D and trimming, while V, J and clone size come from that table. Of 220,000 or so clones in the sample, 84% were seen once. V usage is TRBV5-4 and J usage is TRBJ1-1; D uncertain. Sequences were obtained from peripheral blood. The TCR originated in a woman aged 55 to 70 who had recovered from COVID-19. The CDR3 DNA sequence: TGTGCCAGCAGCGGCGTTTCGTCTCGGGGAGACACTGAAGCTTTCTTT. This gives the protein CASSGVSSRGDTEAFF.